These 8 T cell receptor beta chains were all obtained from the same sample, sequenced in a study of cytomegalovirus exposure and HLA in healthy donors. Researchers ran the PCR with 60 Vbeta and 13 Jbeta primers. This table comes from immunoSEQ multiplex PCR, and its TCRdb copy is limited to in-frame clones, with some not included. The sample includes about 140,000 clones, roughly 80% of them seen just once. Specimen: PBMCs. These TCRs come from a man aged 40-55 years in good health and CMV-seronegative.

The table lists this clone with a few counts. This chain links TRBV9 with TRBJ1-3; D possibly corresponds to TRBD1 (5 bases). The CDR3 length is 17 residues. Germline V gives CDR1 SGDLS, CDR2 YYNGEE. Trimming removed 0 bases from V and 0 bases from J, with 13 bases in between. The CDR3, as DNA: TGTGCCAGCAGCGTAGAAGGTCAGGGCTTCTCTGGAAACACCATATATTTT. Protein sequence: CASSVEGQGFSGNTIYF.

The chain recombines TRBV7-9 with TRBJ2-3; 9 bases match TRBD2. This CDR3 is built from 16 residues. Germline V gene data show CDR1 as SEHNR and CDR2 as FQNEAQ (reference sequence). Trimming took 1 base from V and 2 from J; bases not matched to a gene: 4. CDR3 bases: TGTGCCAGCAGCTTAGTCGGACTAGCGACCACAGATACGCAGTATTTT. Its protein is CASSLVGLATTDTQYF.

The chain uses TRBV5-1 and TRBJ1-1; TRBD1 is a possible D gene (5 bases). This CDR3 is built from 13 residues. The V gene's germline CDR1 is SGHRS and CDR2 YFSETQ. The V end was cut by 6 bases, the J end by 2 bases, with 11 bases between. The CDR3 here is CASTWGDNTEAFF. In DNA, the CDR3 is TGCGCCAGCACATGGGGGGATAACACTGAAGCTTTCTTT.

In its sample, this clone was seen a few times. CDR3 loop: CASSQTGVEAFF. In DNA, the CDR3 is TGTGCCAGCAGTCAGACAGGGGTTGAAGCTTTCTTT. The chain links TRBV6-5 to TRBJ1-1; TRBD1 aligns across 8 bases. Germline assignment: CDR1 MNHEY and CDR2 SVGAGI. V lost 5 bases to trimming and J lost 7 bases; unmatched junction nucleotides: 3. This CDR3 is 12 amino acids long.

The CDR3 region is CASSSGTSEGFHNEQFF. The DNA of the CDR3 is TGTGCCAGCAGTTCAGGGACTAGCGAAGGTTTCCACAATGAGCAGTTCTTC. This sequence joins TRBV27 and TRBJ2-1; TRBD2 aligns across 10 bases. The V gene's germline CDR1 is MNHEY and CDR2 SMNVEV (reference sequence). The CDR3 loop spans 17 amino acids. Germline trimming cut 4 bases from V and 5 bases from J; bases unmatched to any gene: 11.

The chain combines TRBV19 with TRBJ2-1; no firm D call. The CDR3 loop spans 10 amino acids. Germline CDR1 and CDR2: LNHDA and SQIVND (reference sequence). Trimming stripped 8 bases from V and 8 bases from J, with 7 bases between. This CDR3 is CASGLHEQFF. CDR3 nucleotide sequence: TGTGCCAGTGGGCTGCATGAGCAGTTCTTC.

In the case of this clone: Relative to the germline gene, one junction end is altered; a read error may explain this. The chain combines TRBV7-7 with TRBJ2-3; D not certain. The germline V gene has CDR1 SSHAT and CDR2 FNYEAQ (reference sequence). CDR3 size: 13 residues. The CDR3 DNA reads TGTGCTAGCAGCTTAGAGCCCACAGATACGCAGTATTTT. This sequence encodes CASSLEPTDTQYF.

The gene calls are TRBV28 and TRBJ2-2, with 9 bases fitting TRBD1. Germline V gives CDR1 MDHEN, CDR2 SYDVKM. The CDR3 has 14 residues. Trimming took 7 bases from V and 3 from J; bases not matched to a gene: 3. In DNA form, the CDR3 reads TGTGCCAGCACCCGGACAGGGGACACCGGGGAGCTGTTTTTT. Amino acid sequence: CASTRTGDTGELFF.